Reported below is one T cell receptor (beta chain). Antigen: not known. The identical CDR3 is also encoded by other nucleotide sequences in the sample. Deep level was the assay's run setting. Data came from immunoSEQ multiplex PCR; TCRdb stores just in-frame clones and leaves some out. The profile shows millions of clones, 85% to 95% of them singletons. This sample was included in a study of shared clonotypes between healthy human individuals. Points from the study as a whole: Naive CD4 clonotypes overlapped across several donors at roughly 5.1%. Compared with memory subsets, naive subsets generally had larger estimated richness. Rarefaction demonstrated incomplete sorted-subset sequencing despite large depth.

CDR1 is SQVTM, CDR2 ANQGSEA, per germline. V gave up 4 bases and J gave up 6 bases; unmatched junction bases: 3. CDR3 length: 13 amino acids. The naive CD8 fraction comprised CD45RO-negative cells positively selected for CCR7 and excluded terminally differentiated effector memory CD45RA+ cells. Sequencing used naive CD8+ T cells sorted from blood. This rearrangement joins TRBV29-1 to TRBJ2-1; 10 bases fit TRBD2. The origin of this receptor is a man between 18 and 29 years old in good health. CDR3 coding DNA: TGCAGCGTTGTAGGACTAGCGGCCAATGAGCAGTTCTTC. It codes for CSVVGLAANEQFF.